A selection of T cell receptor beta chains follows, all from one sample in a study of T cell responses to AZD1222 COVID-19 vaccine. TCRdb's copy holds only in-frame clones and misses some; the assay was immunoSEQ multiplex PCR. In the table there are 95,000 or so clones, approximately 91% of which are singletons. The starting material was peripheral blood, obtained on day 0 of AZD1222 vaccination. These receptors were collected from an adult in good health. The CDR3 runs from the conserved cysteine through the conserved F or W. D genes are given only for firm matches. Clone size is given for some rows only: seen once, a few or many times, or a class if the clone is expanded.

len	v_gene	j_gene	d_gene	abundance	CDR3nt	CDR3aa
11	TRBV5-1	TRBJ1-2	.	.	TGCGCCAGCAGCTCCGATGGCGGCTACACCTTC	CASSSDGGYTF
16	TRBV19	TRBJ2-3	TRBD1	.	TGTGCCAGTAGTATCTCGACAGGGTCGCGGACAGATACGCAGTATTTT	CASSISTGSRTDTQYF
15	TRBV7-9	TRBJ1-2	.	.	TGTGCCAGCAGCTTAGCGATTGAGACGGGATATGGCTACACCTTC	CASSLAIETGYGYTF
15	TRBV11-2	TRBJ2-7	.	.	TGTGCCAGCAGCTTAACCGGATGGGGCTCCTACGAGCAGTACTTC	CASSLTGWGSYEQYF
11	TRBV5-5	TRBJ2-1	.	.	TGTGCCAGCACCGCTGCTAATGAGCAGTTCTTC	CASTAANEQFF
15	TRBV19	TRBJ1-1	TRBD1	few	TGTGCCAGTAGTAATAGACAGGGTCTAGACACTGAAGCTTTCTTT	CASSNRQGLDTEAFF
15	TRBV11-2	TRBJ2-7	.	once	TGTGCCAGCGGGACGATTGGAAGCGGCGCCTACGAGCAGTACTTC	CASGTIGSGAYEQYF
15	TRBV6-4	TRBJ2-1	TRBD2	once	TGTGCCAGCAGTGTTACTAGCGGTTCCTACAATGAGCAGTTCTTC	CASSVTSGSYNEQFF
15	TRBV28	TRBJ1-3	.	.	TGTGCCAGCAGTTTTGGGCGGGCACGTGGAAACACCATATATTTT	CASSFGRARGNTIYF
15	TRBV24-1	TRBJ1-3	.	.	TGTGCCACCAGTGATCCACAGACCTCTGGAAACACCATATATTTT	CATSDPQTSGNTIYF
17	TRBV9	TRBJ2-1	TRBD2	few	TGTGCCAGCAGCGCTCCAAATACTAGCGGGGGAGGCAATGAGCAGTTCTTC	CASSAPNTSGGGNEQFF
14	TRBV10-3	TRBJ1-2	.	.	TGTGCCATCAGTGAGTCAGGGGTTTATTATGGCTACACCTTC	CAISESGVYYGYTF
11	TRBV5-6	TRBJ2-5	.	once	TGTGCCAGCAGCTTCCGAGAGACCCAGTACTTC	CASSFRETQYF
12	TRBV12-3/TRBV12-4	TRBJ2-7	TRBD1	.	TGTGCCATCGGGACAGGGGGGAACGAGCAGTACTTC	CAIGTGGNEQYF
15	TRBV5-1	TRBJ1-6	TRBD1	.	TGCGCCAGCAGCTTAACAGGGGCCGATAATTCACCCCTCCACTTT	CASSLTGADNSPLHF
15	TRBV28	TRBJ1-3	.	.	TGTGCCAGCAGTTCCCCCGGGACATATCTAAACACCATATATTTT	CASSSPGTYLNTIYF
16	TRBV19	TRBJ2-5	TRBD2	.	TGTGCCAGTAGTATAAAGGGGACTAGCGGGTGGGAGACCCAGTACTTC	CASSIKGTSGWETQYF
12	TRBV30	TRBJ2-3	.	.	TGTGCCTGGAGTGTATCGGGAGATACGCAGTATTTT	CAWSVSGDTQYF
11	TRBV6-6	TRBJ2-7	.	once	TGTGCCAGCAGTGTCAAGTACGAGCAGTACTTC	CASSVKYEQYF
14	TRBV28	TRBJ2-7	.	.	TGTGCCAGCAAGACCGGGGGCAGCTCCTACGAGCAGTACTTC	CASKTGGSSYEQYF
13	TRBV6-2/TRBV6-3	TRBJ2-7	.	.	TGTGCCAGCAGCATTTTCGGGGCCTACGAGCAGTACTTC	CASSIFGAYEQYF
15	TRBV4-2	TRBJ2-3	.	.	TGTGCCAGCAGCGTGGTAGCCAGTTCTGCAGATACGCAGTATTTT	CASSVVASSADTQYF
18	TRBV3-1/TRBV3-2	TRBJ2-5	TRBD2	.	TGTGCCAGCAGCCACAAGGGTCACCAGCGGGGGGCCGAGGAGACCCAGTACTTC	CASSHKGHQRGAEETQYF
17	TRBV3-1/TRBV3-2	TRBJ1-2	.	.	TGTGCCAGCAGCCAAGGGGGATTTGTTATGGTGGGGAAAGGCTACACCTTC	CASSQGGFVMVGKGYTF
12	TRBV3-1/TRBV3-2	TRBJ2-3	.	.	TGTGCCAGCAGCCATAGGGGGGATACGCAGTATTTT	CASSHRGDTQYF
13	TRBV2	TRBJ1-5	.	.	TGTGCCAGCAAAAGACAGAGCAATCAGCCCCAGCATTTT	CASKRQSNQPQHF
16	TRBV5-6	TRBJ1-3	.	.	TGTGCCAGCAGCTTGGAGGGGGGCTACTCTGGAAACACCATATATTTT	CASSLEGGYSGNTIYF